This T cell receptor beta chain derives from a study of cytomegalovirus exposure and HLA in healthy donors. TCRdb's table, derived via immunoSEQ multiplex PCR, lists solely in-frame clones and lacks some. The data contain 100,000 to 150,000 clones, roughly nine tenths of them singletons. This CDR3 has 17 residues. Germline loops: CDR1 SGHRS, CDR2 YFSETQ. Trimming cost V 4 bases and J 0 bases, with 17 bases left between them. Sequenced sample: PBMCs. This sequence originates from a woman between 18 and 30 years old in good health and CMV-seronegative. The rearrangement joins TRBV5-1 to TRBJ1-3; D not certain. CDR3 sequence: CASSPASVRDSGNTIYF. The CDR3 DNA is TGCGCCAGCAGCCCCGCTTCAGTACGGGACTCTGGAAACACCATATATTTT.